The source of this T cell receptor (beta chain) is a study of neurological immune-mediated disorders. 5'RACE with 10-nucleotide random UMIs produced the cDNA. TCRdb ran MiXCR on the 5' RACE reads and lists one entry per CDR3 protein. Counted here are 100,000 or so distinct CDR3 sequences, roughly an eighth occurring once; the ten biggest clones make up about 4.6%. Many counts were recorded for this clonotype. The antigen is not known. The time point denotes: longitudinal time-point 2. 2 million PBMCs stored at -80 C were the source of the unsorted libraries. Whole-study results and caveats: Multiple sclerosis, the disease with the least TCR clonal expansion, fell below healthy controls, whereas HTLV-1-associated myelopathy showed the most.

The sequenced sample was PBMCs. This clonotype was sampled from a female donor with HTLV-1-associated myelopathy (HAM/TSP).

DNA of the CDR3: TGCGCCAGCAGCTTGGACGGATTGGGGACAGACATGAACACTGAAGCTTTCTTT. This encodes CASSLDGLGTDMNTEAFF. The rearrangement joins TRBV5-1 to TRBJ1-1; 7 nucleotides align to TRBD1. Losses at the gene ends were 0 bases for V and 0 bases for J; bases not matched to a gene: 11. This CDR3 is built from 18 residues. Germline V lookup: CDR1 SGHRS, CDR2 YFSETQ.